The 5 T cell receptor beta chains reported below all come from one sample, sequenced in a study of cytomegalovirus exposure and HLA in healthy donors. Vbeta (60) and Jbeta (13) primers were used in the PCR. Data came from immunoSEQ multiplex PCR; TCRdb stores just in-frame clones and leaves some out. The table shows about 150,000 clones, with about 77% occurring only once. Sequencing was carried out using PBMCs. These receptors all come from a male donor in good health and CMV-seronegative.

The DNA for the CDR3 is TGTGCCAGCAGTGAAAGCAGGGGAGATCAGCCCCAGCATTTT. Translated: CASSESRGDQPQHF. V and J are TRBV6-1 and TRBJ1-5; a weak D match, TRBD1 (6 bases). Trimming shortened V by 2 bases and J by 5 bases, and 10 bases separated the two germline ends. CDR3 length: 14 amino acids. Looked up from germline, CDR1 is MNHNS and CDR2 is SASEGT.

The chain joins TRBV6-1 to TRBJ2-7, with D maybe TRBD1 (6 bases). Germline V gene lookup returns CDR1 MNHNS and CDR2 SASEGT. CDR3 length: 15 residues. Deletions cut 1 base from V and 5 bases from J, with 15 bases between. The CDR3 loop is CASSEELGTRHEQYF. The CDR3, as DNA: TGTGCCAGCAGTGAAGAGTTAGGGACAAGGCACGAGCAGTACTTC.

CDR3 nucleotides: TGTGCCAGCAGTTTGGTAGGAGAAGTAGCTAACTATGGCTACACCTTC. Protein product: CASSLVGEVANYGYTF. The gene calls are TRBV27 and TRBJ1-2; D uncertain. The V end was cut by 3 bases, the J end by 0 bases, with 14 bases between. The CDR3 contains 16 residues. From germline, CDR1 is MNHEY and CDR2 SMNVEV (reference sequence).

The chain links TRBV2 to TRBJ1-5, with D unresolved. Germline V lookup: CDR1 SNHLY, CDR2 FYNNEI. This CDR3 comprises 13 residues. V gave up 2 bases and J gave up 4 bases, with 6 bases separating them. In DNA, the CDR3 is TGTGCCAGCAGTGAATACGGGAATCAGCCCCAGCATTTT. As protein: CASSEYGNQPQHF.

The CDR3 region is CASSVFAVTGELFF. For the CDR3, the DNA is TGTGCCAGCAGTGTGTTTGCGGTCACCGGGGAGCTGTTTTTT. J is TRBJ2-2 and V is TRBV2; D remains unclear. Germline lookup yields CDR1 SNHLY and CDR2 FYNNEI. V was trimmed by 4 bases and J by 4 bases, leaving 10 bases between them. The CDR3 runs to 14 residues. Variable domain in full (rest from reference TRBV2 and TRBJ2-2): EPEVTQTPSHQVTQMGQEVILRCVPISNHLYFYWYRQILGQKVEFLVSFYNNEISEKSEIFDDQFSVERPDGSNFTLKIRSTKLEDSAMYFCASSVFAVTGELFFGEGSRLTVL.